The present entry profiles one T cell receptor beta chain with its context. Its antigen remains unknown. This specimen belongs to a study of monozygotic twins with inflammatory bowel disease. Notes on the study in general: No difference in repertoire similarity was seen between concordant and discordant twins, possibly because power was limited. Some repertoire variability may stem from patients' differing immunosuppressive treatments.

TCRdb reprocessed the 5' RACE reads and keeps a single row for each CDR3 protein, giving no DNA. The listing records nearly 450,000 distinct CDR3 sequences. The CDR3 loop spans 13 amino acids. Per germline, CDR1 LNHDA and CDR2 SQIVND (reference sequence). This TCR came from a human donor with ulcerative colitis or Crohn's disease, or a healthy co-twin of an affected twin (not recorded which). The J gene is TRBJ1-2, the V gene TRBV19; with no DNA, the TCRdb D assignment of TRBD1 cannot be verified. The specimen sequenced was blood. CDR3: CASSIEGVSGYTF. Drawing the rest from reference TRBV19 and TRBJ1-2, the complete variable domain is DGGITQSPKYLFRKEGQNVTLSCEQNLNHDAMYWYRQDPGQGLRLIYYSQIVNDFQKGDIAEGYSVSREKKESFPLTVTSAQKNPTAFYLCASSIEGVSGYTFGSGTRLTVV.